This T cell receptor beta chain was retrieved from a study of blood T cell repertoires in COVID-19. Produced via immunoSEQ multiplex PCR; TCRdb's table is partial and in-frame only. The table lists 250,000 to 350,000 clones, approximately 90% of them singletons. CDR1 SGHNT and CDR2 YYREEE come from the germline V gene (reference sequence). The CDR3 totals 16 residues. Trimming removed 2 bases from V and 0 bases from J; junction bases left unmatched: 2. This clone was counted once. The sequence derives from a woman in her late teens or twenties who had recovered from COVID-19. The sequenced material came from PBMCs or T cells enriched from blood (not recorded which). This sequence joins TRBV5-4 and TRBJ2-3, with 11 bases lining up with TRBD2. The CDR3 protein is CASSFLAGGSTDTQYF. Written as DNA, the CDR3 is TGTGCCAGCAGCTTTTTAGCGGGAGGGAGCACAGATACGCAGTATTTT. The whole variable domain, filled in from reference TRBV5-4 and TRBJ2-3, reads ETGVTQSPTHLIKTRGQQVTLRCSSQSGHNTVSWYQQALGQGPQFIFQYYREEENGRGNFPPRFSGLQFPNYSSELNVNALELDDSALYLCASSFLAGGSTDTQYFGPGTRLTVL.